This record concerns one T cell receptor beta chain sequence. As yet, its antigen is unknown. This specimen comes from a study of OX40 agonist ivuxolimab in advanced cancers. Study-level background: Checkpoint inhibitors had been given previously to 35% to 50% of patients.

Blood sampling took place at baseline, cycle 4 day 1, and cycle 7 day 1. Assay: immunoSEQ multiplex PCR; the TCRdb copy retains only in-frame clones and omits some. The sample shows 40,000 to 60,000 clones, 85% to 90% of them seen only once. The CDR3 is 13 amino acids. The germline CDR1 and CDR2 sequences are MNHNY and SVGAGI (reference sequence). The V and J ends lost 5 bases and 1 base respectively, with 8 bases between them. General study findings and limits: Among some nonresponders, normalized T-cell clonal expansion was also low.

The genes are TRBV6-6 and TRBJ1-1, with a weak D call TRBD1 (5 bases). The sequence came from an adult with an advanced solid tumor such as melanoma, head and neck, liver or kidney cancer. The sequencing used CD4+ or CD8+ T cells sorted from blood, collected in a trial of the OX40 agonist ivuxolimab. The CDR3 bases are TGTGCCAGCAGTACAACAGGGAACACTGAAGCTTTCTTT. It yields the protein CASSTTGNTEAFF.